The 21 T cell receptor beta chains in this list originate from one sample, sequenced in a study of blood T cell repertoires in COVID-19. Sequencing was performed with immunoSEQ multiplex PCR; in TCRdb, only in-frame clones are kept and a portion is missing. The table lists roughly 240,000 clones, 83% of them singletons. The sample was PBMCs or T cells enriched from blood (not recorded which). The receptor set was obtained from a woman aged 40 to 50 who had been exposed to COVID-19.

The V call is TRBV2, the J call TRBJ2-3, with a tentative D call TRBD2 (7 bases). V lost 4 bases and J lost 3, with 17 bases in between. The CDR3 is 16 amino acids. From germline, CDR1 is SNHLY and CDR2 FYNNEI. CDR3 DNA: TGTGCCAGCAGTGGCGTGCGGGGGCCTGTGACAGATACGCAGTATTTT. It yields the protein CASSGVRGPVTDTQYF. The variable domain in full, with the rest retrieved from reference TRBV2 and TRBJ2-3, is EPEVTQTPSHQVTQMGQEVILRCVPISNHLYFYWYRQILGQKVEFLVSFYNNEISEKSEIFDDQFSVERPDGSNFTLKIRSTKLEDSAMYFCASSGVRGPVTDTQYFGPGTRLTVL.

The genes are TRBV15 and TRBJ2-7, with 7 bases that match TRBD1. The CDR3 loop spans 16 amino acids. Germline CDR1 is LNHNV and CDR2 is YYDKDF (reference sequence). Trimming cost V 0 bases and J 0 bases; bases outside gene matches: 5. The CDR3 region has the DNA TGTGCCACCAGCAGAGAAGCGACAGGGAGCTCCTACGAGCAGTACTTC. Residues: CATSREATGSSYEQYF.

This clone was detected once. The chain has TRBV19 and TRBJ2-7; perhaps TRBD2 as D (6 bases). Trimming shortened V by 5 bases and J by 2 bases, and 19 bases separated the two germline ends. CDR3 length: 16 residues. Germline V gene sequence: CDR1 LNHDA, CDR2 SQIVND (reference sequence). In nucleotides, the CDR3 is TGTGCCAGTAGTCCCCCTGGTCGCGGGGCCACCTACGAGCAGTACTTC. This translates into CASSPPGRGATYEQYF.

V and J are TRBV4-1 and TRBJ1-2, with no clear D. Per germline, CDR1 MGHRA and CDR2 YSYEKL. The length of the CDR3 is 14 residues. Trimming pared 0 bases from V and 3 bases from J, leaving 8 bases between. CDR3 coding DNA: TGCGCCAGCAGCCAAGAAGGGAGCTACTATGGCTACACCTTC. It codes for CASSQEGSYYGYTF.

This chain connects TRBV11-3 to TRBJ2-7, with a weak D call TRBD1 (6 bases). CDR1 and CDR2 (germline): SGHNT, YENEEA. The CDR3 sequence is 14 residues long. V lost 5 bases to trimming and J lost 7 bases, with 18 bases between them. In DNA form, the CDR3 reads TGTGCCAGCAGCGTACGAGGGGGATCTGGGGAGCAGTACTTC. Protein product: CASSVRGGSGEQYF.

This chain's CDR3 is CASSVDGRGSTDTQYF. CDR3 in DNA: TGTGCCAGCAGCGTGGACGGCAGGGGGTCCACAGATACGCAGTATTTT. The chain has TRBV9 and TRBJ2-3, with 7 bases lining up with TRBD1. This CDR3 has 16 residues. J gave up 2 bases and V 2 bases, and 8 bases lay outside the gene matches. The germline V gene has CDR1 SGDLS and CDR2 YYNGEE.

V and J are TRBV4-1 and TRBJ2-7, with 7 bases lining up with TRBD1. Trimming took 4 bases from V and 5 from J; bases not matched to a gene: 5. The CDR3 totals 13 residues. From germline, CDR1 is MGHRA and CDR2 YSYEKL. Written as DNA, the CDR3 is TGCGCCAGCAGCCGGACAGGAACCAACGAGCAGTACTTC. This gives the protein CASSRTGTNEQYF.

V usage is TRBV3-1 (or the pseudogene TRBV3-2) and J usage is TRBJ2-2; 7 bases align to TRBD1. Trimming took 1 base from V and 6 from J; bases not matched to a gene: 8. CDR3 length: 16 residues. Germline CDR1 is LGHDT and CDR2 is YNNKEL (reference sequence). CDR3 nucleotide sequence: TGTGCCAGCAGCCAAGTTCGGGCAGGGGGTTCCGGGGAGCTGTTTTTT. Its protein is CASSQVRAGGSGELFF.

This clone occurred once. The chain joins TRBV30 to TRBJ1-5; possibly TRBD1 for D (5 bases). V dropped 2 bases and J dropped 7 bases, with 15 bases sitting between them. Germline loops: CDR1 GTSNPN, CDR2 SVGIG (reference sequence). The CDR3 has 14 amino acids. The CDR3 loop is CAWSLGRADQPQHF. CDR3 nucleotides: TGTGCCTGGAGTCTTGGCAGGGCTGACCAGCCCCAGCATTTT.

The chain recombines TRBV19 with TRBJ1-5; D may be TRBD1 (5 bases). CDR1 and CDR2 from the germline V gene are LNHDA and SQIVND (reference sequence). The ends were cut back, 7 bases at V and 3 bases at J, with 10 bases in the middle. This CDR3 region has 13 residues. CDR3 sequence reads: CASTGRYNQPQHF. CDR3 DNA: TGTGCCAGTACAGGGCGTTACAATCAGCCCCAGCATTTT.

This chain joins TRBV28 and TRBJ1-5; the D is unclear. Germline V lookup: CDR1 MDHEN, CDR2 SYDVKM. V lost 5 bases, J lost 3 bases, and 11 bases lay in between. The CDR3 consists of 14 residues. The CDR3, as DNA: TGTGCCAGCAGTAGAGGGAACTTCAATCAGCCCCAGCATTTT. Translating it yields CASSRGNFNQPQHF.

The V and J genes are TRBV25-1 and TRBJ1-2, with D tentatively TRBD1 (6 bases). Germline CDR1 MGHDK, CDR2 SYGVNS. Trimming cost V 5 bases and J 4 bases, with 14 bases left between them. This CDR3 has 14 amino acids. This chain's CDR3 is CASSPGGHSYGYTF. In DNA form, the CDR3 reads TGTGCCAGCAGTCCTGGGGGACACTCCTATGGCTACACCTTC.

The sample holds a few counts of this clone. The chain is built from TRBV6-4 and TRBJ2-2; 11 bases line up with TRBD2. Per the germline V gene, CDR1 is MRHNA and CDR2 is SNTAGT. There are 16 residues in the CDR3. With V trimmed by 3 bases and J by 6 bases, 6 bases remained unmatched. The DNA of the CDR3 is TGTGCCAGCAGTGAAATAGCGGGGGGGACCTCCGGGGAGCTGTTTTTT. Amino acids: CASSEIAGGTSGELFF.

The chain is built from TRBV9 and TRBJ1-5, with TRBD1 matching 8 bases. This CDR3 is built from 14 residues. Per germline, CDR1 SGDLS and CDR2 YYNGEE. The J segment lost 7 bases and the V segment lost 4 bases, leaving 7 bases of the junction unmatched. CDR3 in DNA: TGTGCCAGCAGCCCACAGGGGGAAGGACAGCCCCAGCATTTT. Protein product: CASSPQGEGQPQHF.

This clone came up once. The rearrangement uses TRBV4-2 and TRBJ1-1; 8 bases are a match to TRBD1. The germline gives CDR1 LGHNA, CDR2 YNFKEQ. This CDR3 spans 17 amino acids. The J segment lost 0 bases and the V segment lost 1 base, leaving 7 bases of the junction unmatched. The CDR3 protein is CASSQGQGAPMNTEAFF. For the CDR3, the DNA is TGTGCCAGCAGCCAAGGTCAGGGGGCCCCGATGAACACTGAAGCTTTCTTT.

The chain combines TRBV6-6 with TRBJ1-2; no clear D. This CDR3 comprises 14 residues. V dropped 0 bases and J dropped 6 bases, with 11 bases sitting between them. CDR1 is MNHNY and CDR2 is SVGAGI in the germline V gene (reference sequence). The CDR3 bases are TGTGCCAGCAGTTACTCGAGAGGGATTGATGGCTACACCTTC. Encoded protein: CASSYSRGIDGYTF.

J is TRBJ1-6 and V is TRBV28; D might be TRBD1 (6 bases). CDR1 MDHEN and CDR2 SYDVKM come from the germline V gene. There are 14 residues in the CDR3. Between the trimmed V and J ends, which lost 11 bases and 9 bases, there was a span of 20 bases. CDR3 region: CALQRTEGTSPLHF. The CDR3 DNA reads TGTGCCCTACAGCGGACAGAGGGTACTTCACCCCTCCACTTT.

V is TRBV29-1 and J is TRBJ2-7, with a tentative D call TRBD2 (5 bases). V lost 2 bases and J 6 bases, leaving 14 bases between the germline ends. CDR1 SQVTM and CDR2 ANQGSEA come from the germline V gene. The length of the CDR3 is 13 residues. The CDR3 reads CSVERGSTSEQYF. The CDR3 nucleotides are TGCAGCGTTGAACGAGGGAGCACAAGCGAGCAGTACTTC.

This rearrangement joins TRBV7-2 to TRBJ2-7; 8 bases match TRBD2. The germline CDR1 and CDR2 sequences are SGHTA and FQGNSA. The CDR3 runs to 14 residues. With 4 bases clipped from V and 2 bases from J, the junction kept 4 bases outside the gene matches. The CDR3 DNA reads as TGTGCCAGCAGCTCTGGACTAGCTGCCTACGAGCAGTACTTC. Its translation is CASSSGLAAYEQYF.

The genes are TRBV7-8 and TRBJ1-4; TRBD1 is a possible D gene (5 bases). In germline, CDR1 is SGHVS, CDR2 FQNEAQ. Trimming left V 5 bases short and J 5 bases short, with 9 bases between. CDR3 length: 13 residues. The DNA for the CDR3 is TGTGCCAGCAGCCGTGACAGAAATGAAAAACTGTTTTTT. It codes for CASSRDRNEKLFF. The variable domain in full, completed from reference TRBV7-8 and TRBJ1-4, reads GAGVSQSPRYKVAKRGQDVALRCDPISGHVSLFWYQQALGQGPEFLTYFQNEAQLDKSGLPSDRFFAERPEGSVSTLKIQRTQQEDSAVYLCASSRDRNEKLFFGSGTQLSVL.

The CDR3 DNA is TGTGCCAGCAGCGGAGGACAGGGGAAAAGTTCACCCCTCCACTTT. Its translation is CASSGGQGKSSPLHF. The chain has TRBV28 and TRBJ1-6; 9 bases are a match to TRBD1. Per the germline V gene, CDR1 is MDHEN and CDR2 is SYDVKM. The CDR3 sequence is 15 residues long. Trimming removed 6 bases from V and 9 bases from J; junction bases left unmatched: 9.